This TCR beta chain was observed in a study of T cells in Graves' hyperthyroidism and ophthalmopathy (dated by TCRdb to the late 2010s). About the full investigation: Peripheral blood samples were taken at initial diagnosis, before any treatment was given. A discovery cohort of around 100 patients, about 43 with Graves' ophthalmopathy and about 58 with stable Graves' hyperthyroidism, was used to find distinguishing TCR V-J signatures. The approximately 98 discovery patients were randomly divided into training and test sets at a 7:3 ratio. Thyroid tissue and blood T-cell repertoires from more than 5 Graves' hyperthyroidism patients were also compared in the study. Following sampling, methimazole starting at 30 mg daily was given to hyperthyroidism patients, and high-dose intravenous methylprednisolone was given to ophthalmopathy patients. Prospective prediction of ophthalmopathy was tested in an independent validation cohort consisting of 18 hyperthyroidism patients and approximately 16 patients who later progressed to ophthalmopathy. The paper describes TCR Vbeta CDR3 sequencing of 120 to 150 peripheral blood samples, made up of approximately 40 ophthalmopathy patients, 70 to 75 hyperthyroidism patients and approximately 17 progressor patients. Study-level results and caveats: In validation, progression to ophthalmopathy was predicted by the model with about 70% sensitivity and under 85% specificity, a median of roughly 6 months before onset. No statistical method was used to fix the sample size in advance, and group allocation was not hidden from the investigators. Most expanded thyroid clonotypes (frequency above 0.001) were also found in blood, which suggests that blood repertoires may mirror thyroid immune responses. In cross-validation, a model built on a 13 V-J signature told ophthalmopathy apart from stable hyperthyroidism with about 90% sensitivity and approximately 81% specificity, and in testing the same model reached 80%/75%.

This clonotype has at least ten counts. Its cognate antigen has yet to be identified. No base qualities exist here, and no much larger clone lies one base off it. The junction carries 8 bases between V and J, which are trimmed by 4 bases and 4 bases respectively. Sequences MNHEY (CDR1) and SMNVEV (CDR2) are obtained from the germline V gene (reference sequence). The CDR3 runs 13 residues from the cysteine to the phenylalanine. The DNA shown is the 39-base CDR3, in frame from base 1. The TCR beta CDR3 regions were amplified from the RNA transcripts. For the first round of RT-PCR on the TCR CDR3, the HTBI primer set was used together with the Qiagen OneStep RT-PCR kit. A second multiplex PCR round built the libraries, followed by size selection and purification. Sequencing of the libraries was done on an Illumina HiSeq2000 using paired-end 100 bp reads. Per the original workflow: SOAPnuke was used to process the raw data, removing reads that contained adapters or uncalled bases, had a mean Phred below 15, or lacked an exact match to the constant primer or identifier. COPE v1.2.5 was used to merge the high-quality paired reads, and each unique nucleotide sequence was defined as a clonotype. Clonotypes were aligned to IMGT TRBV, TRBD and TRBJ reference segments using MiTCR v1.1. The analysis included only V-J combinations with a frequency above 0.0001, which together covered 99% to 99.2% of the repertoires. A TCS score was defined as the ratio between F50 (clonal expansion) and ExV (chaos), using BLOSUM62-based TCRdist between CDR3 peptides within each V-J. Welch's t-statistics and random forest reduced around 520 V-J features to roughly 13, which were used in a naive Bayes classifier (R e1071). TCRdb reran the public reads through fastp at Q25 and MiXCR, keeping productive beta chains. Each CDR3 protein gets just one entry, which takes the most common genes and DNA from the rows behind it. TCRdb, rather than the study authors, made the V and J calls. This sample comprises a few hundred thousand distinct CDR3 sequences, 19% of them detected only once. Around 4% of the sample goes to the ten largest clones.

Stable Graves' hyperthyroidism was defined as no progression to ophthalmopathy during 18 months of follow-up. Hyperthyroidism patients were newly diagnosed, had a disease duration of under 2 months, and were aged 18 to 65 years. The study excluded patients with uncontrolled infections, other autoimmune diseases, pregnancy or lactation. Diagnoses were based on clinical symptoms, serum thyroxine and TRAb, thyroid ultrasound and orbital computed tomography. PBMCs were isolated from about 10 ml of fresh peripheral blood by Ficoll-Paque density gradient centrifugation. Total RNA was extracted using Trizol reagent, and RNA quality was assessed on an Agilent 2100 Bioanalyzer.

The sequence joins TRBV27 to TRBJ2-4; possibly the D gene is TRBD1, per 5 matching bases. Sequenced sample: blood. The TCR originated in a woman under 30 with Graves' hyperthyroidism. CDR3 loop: CASSSGWKNIQYF. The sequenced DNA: TGTGCCAGCAGTTCAGGGTGGAAAAACATTCAGTACTTC.